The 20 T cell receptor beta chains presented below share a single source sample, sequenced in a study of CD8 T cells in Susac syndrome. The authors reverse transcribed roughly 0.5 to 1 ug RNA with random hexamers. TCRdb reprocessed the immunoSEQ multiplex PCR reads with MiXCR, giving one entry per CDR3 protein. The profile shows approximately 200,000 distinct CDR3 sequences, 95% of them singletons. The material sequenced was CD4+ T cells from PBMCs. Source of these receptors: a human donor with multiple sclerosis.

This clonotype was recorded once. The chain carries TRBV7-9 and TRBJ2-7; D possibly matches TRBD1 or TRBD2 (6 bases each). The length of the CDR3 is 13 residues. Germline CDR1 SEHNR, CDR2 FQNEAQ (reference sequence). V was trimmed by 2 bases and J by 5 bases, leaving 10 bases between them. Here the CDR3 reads CASSLTGRHEQYF. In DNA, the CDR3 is TGTGCCAGCAGCTTAACAGGGAGGCACGAGCAGTACTTC.

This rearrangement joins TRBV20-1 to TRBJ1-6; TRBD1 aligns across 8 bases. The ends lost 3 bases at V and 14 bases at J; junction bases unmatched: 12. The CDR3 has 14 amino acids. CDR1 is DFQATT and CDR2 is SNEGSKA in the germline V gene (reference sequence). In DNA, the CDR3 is TGCAGTGCTAGCCAGGGGGCAGGCAATTGGGCCCTCCACTTT. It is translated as CSASQGAGNWALHF.

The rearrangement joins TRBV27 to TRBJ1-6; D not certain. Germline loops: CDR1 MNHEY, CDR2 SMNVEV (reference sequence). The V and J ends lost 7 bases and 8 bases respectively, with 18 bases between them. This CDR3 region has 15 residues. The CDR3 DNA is TGTGCCAGCACCAGAGAAGGGATTTGGGATTCACCCCTCCACTTT. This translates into CASTREGIWDSPLHF.

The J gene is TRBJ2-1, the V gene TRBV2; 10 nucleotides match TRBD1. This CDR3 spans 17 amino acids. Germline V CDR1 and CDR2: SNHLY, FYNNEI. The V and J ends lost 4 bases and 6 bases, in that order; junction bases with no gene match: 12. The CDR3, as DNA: TGTGCCAGCAGTGTACCCTCCAGGGACAGGGGCTTCAATGAGCAGTTCTTC. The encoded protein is CASSVPSRDRGFNEQFF.

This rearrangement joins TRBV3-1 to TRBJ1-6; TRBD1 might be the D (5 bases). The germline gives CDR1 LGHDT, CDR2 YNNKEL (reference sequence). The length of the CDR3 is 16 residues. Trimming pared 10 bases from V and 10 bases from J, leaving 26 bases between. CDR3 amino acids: CATSVASGAGVSPLHF. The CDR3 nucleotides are TGTGCCACCTCGGTCGCTTCGGGAGCGGGGGTCTCACCCCTCCACTTT. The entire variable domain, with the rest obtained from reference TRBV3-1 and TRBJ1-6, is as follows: DTAVSQTPKYLVTQMGNDKSIKCEQNLGHDTMYWYKQDSKKFLKIMFSYNNKELIINETVPNRFSPKSPDKAHLNLHINSLELGDSAVYFCATSVASGAGVSPLHFGNGTRLTVT.

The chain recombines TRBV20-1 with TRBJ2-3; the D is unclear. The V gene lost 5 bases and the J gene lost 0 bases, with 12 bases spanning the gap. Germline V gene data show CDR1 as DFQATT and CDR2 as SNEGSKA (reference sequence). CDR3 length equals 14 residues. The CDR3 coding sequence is TGCAGTGCTCACCCTAGGGTTAGCACAGATACGCAGTATTTT. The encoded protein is CSAHPRVSTDTQYF.

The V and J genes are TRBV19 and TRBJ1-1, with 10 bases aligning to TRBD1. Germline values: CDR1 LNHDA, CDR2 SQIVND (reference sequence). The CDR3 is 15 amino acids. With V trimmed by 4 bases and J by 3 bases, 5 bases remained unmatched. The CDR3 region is CASSKRTGGYTEAFF. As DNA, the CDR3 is TGTGCCAGTAGTAAACGGACAGGGGGATACACTGAAGCTTTCTTT.

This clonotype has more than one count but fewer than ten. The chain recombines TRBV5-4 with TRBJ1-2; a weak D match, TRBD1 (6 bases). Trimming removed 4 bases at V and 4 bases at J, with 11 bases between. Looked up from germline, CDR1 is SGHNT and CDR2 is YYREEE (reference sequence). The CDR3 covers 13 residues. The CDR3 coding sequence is TGTGCCAGCAGCGTGGACAGCCTCTATGGCTACACCTTC. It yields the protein CASSVDSLYGYTF.

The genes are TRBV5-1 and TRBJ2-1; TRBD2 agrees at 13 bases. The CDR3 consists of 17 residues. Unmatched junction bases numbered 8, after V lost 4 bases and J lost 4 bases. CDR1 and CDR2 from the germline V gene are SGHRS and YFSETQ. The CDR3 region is CASSRRGLAGRYNEQFF. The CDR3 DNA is TGCGCCAGCAGCAGGAGGGGACTAGCGGGAAGATACAATGAGCAGTTCTTC.

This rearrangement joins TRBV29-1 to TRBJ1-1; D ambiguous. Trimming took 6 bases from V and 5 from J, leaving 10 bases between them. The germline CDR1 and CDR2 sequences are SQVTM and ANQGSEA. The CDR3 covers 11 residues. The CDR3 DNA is TGCAGCGTCGACGCGGGAACTGAAGCTTTCTTT. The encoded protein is CSVDAGTEAFF.

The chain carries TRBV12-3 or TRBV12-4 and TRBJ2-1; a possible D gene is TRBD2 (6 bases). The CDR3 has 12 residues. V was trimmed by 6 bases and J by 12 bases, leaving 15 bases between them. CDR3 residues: CASSTLGRGQFF. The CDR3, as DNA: TGTGCCAGCAGCACCTTGGGGCGGGGGCAGTTCTTC.

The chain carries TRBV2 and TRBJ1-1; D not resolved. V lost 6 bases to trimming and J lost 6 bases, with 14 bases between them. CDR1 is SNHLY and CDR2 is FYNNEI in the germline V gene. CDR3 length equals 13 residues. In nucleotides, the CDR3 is TGTGCCAGCAGGTCCGAGTTGGACGCTGAAGCTTTCTTT. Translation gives CASRSELDAEAFF.

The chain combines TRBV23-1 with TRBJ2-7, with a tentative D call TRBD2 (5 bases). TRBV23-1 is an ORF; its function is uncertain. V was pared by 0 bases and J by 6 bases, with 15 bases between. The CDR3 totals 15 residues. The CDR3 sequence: CASSQSIRAGAEQYF. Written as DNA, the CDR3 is TGCGCCAGCAGTCAATCCATTCGGGCGGGCGCCGAGCAGTACTTC.

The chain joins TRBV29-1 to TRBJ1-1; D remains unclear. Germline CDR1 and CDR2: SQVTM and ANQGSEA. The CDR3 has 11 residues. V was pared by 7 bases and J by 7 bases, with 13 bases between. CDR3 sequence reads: CSARPRNEAFF. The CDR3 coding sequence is TGCAGCGCCCGACCAAGGAATGAAGCTTTCTTT.

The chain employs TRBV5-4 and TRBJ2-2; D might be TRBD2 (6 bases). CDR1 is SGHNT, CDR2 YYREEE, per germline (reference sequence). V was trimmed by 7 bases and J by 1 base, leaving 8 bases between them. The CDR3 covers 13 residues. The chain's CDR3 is CASGRGNTGELFF. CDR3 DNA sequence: TGTGCCAGCGGGCGGGGGAACACCGGGGAGCTGTTTTTT.

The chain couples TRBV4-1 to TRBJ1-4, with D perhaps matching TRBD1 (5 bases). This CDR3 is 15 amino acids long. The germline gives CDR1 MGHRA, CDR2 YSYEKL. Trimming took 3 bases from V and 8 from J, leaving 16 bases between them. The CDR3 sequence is CASSHPGQGGEKLFF. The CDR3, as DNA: TGCGCCAGCAGCCACCCAGGGCAGGGAGGAGAAAAACTGTTTTTT.

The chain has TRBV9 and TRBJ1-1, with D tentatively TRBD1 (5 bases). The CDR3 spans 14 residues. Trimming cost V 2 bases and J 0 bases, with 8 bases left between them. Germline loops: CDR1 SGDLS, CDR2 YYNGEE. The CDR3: CASSVGPMNTEAFF. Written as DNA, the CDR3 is TGTGCCAGCAGCGTGGGACCAATGAACACTGAAGCTTTCTTT.

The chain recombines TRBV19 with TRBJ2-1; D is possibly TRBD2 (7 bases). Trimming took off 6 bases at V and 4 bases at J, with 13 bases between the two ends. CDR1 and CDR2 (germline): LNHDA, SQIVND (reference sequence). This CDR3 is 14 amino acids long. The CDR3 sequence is CASRGGGLYNEQFF. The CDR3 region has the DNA TGTGCCAGTAGGGGCGGGGGCTTATACAATGAGCAGTTCTTC.

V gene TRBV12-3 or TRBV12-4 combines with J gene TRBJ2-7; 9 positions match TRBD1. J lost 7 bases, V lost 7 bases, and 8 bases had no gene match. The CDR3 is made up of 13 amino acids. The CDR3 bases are TGTGCCAGCACCACCGGGACAGGGAGTGAGCAGTACTTC. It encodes CASTTGTGSEQYF.

The CDR3 DNA reads TGTGCCAGCAGCCCCGCAGGCAGGTGGTCCTATGGCTACACCTTC. It codes for CASSPAGRWSYGYTF. The chain couples TRBV12-3 or TRBV12-4 to TRBJ1-2; D is unresolved. The CDR3 covers 15 residues. V lost 6 bases and J lost 4, with 18 bases in between.